The TCR beta chain described here comes from a study of T cell changes during pregnancy in multiple sclerosis. The protocol was immunoSEQ multiplex PCR, while the TCRdb copy is restricted to in-frame clones and leaves out a portion. The table records nearly 60,000 clones, less than 95% of them present only once. V dropped 0 bases and J dropped 4 bases, with 9 bases sitting between them. This CDR3 spans 14 amino acids. Germline CDR1 reads MNHNY; CDR2 reads SVGAGI (reference sequence). V usage is TRBV6-6 and J usage is TRBJ2-5; no clear D. The specimen comprised CD4+ T cells from peripheral blood mononuclear cells, sampled after pregnancy. The origin of this receptor is a female donor in good health, enrolled as a control in a pregnancy study. DNA of the CDR3: TGTGCCAGCAGTTACTCTAGTACAGCAGAGACCCAGTACTTC. This sequence encodes CASSYSSTAETQYF.